Below, one T cell receptor beta chain is given with its context. Its antigen is as yet unknown. This sample was included in a study of cytotoxic CD8 clonotypes in ibrutinib-treated CLL. The study, taken as a whole, reports: The study found public clonotypes uncommon, contracting or stable on treatment.

Data came from immunoSEQ multiplex PCR; TCRdb stores just in-frame clones and leaves some out. The table has more than 200,000 clones, roughly 65% seen once. The CDR3 has 13 residues. Germline values: CDR1 SGHNT, CDR2 YYREEE (reference sequence). V trimming: 2 bases; J trimming: 7 bases; junction bases outside the gene matches: 5. The sequences come from PBMCs, collected after 12 months of ibrutinib treatment. J is TRBJ1-1 and V is TRBV5-4; TRBD1 matches at 7 bases. The TCR was taken from a human donor with chronic lymphocytic leukemia. The CDR3 bases are TGTGCCAGCAGCTTTACCGGGACAGATGAAGCTTTCTTT. It is translated as CASSFTGTDEAFF.